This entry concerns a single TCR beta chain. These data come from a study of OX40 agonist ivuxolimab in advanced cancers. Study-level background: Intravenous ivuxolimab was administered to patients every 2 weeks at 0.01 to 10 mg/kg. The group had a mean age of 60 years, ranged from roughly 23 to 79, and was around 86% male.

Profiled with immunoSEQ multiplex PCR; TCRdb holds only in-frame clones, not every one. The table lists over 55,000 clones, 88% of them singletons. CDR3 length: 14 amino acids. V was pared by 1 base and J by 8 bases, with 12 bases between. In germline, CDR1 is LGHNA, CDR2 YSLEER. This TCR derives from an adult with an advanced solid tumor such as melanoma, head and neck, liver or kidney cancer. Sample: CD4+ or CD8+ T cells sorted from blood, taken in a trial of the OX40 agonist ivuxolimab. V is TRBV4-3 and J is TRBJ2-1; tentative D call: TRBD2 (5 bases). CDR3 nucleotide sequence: TGCGCCAGCAGCCAAGGCCTAGCAAAACATGAGCAGTTCTTC. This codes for CASSQGLAKHEQFF.